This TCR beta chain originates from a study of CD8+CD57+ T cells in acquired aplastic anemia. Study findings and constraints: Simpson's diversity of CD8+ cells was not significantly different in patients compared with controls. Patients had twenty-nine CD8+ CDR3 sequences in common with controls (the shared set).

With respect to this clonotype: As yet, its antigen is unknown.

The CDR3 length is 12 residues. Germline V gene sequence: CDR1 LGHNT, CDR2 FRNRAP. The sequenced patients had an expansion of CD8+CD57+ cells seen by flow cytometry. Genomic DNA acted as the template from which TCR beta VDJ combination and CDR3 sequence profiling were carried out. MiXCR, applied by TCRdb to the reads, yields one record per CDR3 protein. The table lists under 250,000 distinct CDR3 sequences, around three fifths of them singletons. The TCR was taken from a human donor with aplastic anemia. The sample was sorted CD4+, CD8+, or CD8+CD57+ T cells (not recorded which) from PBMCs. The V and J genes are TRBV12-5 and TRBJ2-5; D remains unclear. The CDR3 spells CASSKYQETQYF. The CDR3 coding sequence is TGTGCCAGCAGCAAGTACCAAGAGACCCAGTACTTC.